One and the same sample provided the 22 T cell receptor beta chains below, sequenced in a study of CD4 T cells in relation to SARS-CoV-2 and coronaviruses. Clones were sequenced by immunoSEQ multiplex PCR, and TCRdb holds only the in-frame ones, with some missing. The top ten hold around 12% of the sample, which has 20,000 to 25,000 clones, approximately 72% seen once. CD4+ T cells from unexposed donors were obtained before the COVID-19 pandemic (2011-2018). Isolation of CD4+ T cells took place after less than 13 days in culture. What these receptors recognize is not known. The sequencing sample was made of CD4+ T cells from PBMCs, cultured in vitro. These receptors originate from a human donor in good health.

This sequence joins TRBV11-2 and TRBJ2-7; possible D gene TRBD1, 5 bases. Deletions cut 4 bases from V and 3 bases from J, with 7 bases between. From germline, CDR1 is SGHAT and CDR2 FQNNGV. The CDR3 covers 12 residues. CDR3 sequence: CASSSGHYEQYF. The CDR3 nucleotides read TGTGCCAGCAGCTCCGGACACTACGAGCAGTACTTC.

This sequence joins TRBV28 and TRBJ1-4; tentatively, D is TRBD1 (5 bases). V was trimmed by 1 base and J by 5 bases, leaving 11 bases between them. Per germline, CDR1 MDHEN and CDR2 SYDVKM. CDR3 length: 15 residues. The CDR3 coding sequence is TGTGCCAGCAGTTTATTTTCGGGGGGGAATGAAAAACTGTTTTTT. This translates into CASSLFSGGNEKLFF.

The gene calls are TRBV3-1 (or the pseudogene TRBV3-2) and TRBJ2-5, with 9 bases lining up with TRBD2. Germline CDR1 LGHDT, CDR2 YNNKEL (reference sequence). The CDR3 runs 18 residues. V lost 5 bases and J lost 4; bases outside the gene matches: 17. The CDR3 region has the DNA TGTGCCAGCAGCGGGGGGTCCTCCGTAGCGGGAGTCCGAGAGACCCAGTACTTC. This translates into CASSGGSSVAGVRETQYF.

As DNA, the CDR3 is TGTGCCAGCAGCTCGGGACAGACGAACACTGAAGCTTTCTTT. This sequence encodes CASSSGQTNTEAFF. This chain joins TRBV6-5 and TRBJ1-1, with TRBD1 matching over 7 bases. Trimming removed 6 bases from V and 1 base from J; junction bases left unmatched: 5. Germline CDR1 MNHEY, CDR2 SVGAGI. The CDR3 spans 14 residues.

In DNA, the CDR3 is TGCGCCAGCAGCCGAGCTACACAGGGGATTAATGGAAACACCATATATTTT. Encoded protein: CASSRATQGINGNTIYF. V is TRBV4-1 and J is TRBJ1-3; 7 bases line up with TRBD1. The CDR3 is 17 amino acids. Germline trimming cut 4 bases from V and 3 bases from J; bases unmatched to any gene: 12. Germline CDR1 is MGHRA and CDR2 is YSYEKL.

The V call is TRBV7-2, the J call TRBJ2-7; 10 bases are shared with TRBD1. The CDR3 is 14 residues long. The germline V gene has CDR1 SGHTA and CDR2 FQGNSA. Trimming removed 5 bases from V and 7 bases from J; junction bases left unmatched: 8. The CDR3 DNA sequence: TGTGCCAGCAGCGTCGGGACAGGGGAAGATGAGCAGTACTTC. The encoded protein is CASSVGTGEDEQYF. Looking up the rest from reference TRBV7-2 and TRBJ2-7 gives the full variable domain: GAGVSQSPSNKVTEKGKDVELRCDPISGHTALYWYRQSLGQGLEFLIYFQGNSAPDKSGLPSDRFSAERTGGSVSTLTIQRTQQEDSAVYLCASSVGTGEDEQYFGPGTRLTVT.

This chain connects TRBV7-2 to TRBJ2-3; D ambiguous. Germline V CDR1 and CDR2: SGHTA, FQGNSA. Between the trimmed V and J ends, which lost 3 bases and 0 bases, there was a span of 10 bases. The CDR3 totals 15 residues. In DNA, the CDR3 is TGTGCCAGCAGCTTGTTCGTAGGGAGCACAGATACGCAGTATTTT. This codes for CASSLFVGSTDTQYF.

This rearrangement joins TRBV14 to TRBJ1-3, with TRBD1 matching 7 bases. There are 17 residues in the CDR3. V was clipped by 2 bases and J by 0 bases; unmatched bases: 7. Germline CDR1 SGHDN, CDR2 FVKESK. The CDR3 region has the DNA TGTGCCAGCAGCCAAAGGGGGACAGTGCTCTCTGGAAACACCATATATTTT. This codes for CASSQRGTVLSGNTIYF. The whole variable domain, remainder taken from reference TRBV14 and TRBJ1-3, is EAGVTQFPSHSVIEKGQTVTLRCDPISGHDNLYWYRRVMGKEIKFLLHFVKESKQDESGMPNNRFLAERTGGTYSTLKVQPAELEDSGVYFCASSQRGTVLSGNTIYFGEGSWLTVV.

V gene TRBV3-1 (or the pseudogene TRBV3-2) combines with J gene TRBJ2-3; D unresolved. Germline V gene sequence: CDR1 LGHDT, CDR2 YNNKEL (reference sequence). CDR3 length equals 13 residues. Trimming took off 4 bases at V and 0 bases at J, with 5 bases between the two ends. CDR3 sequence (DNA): TGTGCCAGCAGCCTTCTAAGCACAGATACGCAGTATTTT. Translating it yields CASSLLSTDTQYF.

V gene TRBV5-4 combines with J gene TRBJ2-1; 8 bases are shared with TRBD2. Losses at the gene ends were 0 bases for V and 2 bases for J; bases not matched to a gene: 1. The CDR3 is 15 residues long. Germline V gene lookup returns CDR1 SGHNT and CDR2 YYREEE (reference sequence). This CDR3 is CASSLVAGPYNEQFF. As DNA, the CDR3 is TGTGCCAGCAGCTTGGTAGCGGGACCCTACAATGAGCAGTTCTTC.

The CDR3 here is CASSFPRAGRFEAFF. CDR3 bases: TGTGCCAGCAGCTTCCCGCGGGCCGGGCGGTTTGAAGCTTTCTTT. The chain is built from TRBV5-6 and TRBJ1-1; D ambiguous. The V end was cut by 2 bases, the J end by 7 bases, with 18 bases between. The V gene's germline CDR1 is SGHDT and CDR2 YYEEEE. The length of the CDR3 is 15 residues.

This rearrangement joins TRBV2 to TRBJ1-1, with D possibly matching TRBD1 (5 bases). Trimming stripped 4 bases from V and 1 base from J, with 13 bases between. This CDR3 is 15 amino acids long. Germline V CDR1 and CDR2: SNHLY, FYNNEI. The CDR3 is CASSGSRVWNTEAFF. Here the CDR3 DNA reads TGTGCCAGCAGTGGCAGCAGGGTATGGAACACTGAAGCTTTCTTT. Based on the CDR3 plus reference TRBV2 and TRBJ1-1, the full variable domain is EPEVTQTPSHQVTQMGQEVILRCVPISNHLYFYWYRQILGQKVEFLVSFYNNEISEKSEIFDDQFSVERPDGSNFTLKIRSTKLEDSAMYFCASSGSRVWNTEAFFGQGTRLTVV.

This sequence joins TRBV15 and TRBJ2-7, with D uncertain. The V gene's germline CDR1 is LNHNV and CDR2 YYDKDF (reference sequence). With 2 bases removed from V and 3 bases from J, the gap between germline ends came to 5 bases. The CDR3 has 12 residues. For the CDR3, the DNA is TGTGCCACCAGCAGATCCTACTACGAGCAGTACTTC. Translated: CATSRSYYEQYF.

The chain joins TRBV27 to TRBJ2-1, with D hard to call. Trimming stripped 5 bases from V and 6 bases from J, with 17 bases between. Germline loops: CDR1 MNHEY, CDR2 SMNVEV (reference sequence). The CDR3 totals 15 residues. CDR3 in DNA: TGTGCCAGCAGTCCCATACCGTCCTTCAGCAATGAGCAGTTCTTC. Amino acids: CASSPIPSFSNEQFF.

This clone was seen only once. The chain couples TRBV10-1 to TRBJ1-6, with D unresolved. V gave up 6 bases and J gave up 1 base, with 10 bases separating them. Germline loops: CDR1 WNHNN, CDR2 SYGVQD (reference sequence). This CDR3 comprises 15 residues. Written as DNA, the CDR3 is TGCGCCAGCAGCGACGGGGATTCCTATAATTCACCCCTCCACTTT. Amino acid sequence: CASSDGDSYNSPLHF.

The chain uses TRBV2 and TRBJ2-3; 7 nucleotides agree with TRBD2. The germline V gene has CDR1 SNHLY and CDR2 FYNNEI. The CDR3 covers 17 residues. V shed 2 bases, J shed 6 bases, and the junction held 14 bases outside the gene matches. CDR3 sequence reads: CASSESWVGLAADTQYF. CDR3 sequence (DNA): TGTGCCAGCAGTGAATCTTGGGTAGGGCTAGCGGCCGATACGCAGTATTTT.

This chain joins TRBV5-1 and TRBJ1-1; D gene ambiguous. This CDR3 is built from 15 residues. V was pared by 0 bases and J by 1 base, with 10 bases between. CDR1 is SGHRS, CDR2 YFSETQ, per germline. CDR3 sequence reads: CASSLGVTPNTEAFF. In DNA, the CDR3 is TGCGCCAGCAGCTTGGGGGTTACTCCGAACACTGAAGCTTTCTTT.

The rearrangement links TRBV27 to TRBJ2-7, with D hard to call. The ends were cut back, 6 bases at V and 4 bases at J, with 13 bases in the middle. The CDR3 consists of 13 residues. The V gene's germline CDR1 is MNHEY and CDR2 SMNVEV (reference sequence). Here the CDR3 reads CASSLVANYEQYF. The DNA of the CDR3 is TGTGCCAGCAGCCTCGTGGCAAATTACGAGCAGTACTTC.

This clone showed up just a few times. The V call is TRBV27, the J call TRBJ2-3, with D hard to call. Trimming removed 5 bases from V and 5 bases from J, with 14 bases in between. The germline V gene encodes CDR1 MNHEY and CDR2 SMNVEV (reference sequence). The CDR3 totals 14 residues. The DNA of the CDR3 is TGTGCCAGCAGTCAACTGGACCGCGTAGATACGCAGTATTTT. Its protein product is CASSQLDRVDTQYF.

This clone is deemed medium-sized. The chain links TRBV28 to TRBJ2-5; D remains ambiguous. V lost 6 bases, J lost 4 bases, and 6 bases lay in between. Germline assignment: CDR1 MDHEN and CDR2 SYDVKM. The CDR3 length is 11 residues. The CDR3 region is CASRQIETQYF. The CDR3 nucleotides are TGTGCCAGCAGGCAAATAGAGACCCAGTACTTC.

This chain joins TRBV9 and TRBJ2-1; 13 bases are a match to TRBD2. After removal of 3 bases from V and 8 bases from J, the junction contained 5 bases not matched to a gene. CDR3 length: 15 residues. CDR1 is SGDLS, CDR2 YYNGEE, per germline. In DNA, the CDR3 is TGTGCCAGCAGCGCCACTAGCGGGAGGGTGGATGAGCAGTTCTTC. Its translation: CASSATSGRVDEQFF.

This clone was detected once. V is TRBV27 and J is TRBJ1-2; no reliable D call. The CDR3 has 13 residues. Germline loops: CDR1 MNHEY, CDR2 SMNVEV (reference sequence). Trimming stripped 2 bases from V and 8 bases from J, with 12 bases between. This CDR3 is CASSLVGYEGYTF. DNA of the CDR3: TGTGCCAGCAGTTTAGTAGGGTACGAAGGCTACACCTTC.